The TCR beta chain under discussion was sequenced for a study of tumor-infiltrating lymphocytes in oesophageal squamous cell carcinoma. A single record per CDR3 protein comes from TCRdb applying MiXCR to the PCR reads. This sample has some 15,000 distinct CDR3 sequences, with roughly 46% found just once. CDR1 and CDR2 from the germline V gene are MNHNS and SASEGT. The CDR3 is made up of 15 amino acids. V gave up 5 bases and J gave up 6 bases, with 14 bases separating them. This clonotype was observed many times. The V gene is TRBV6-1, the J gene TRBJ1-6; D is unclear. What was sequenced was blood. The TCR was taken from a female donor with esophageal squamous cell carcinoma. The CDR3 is CASSYQGKGNSPLHF. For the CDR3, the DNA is TGTGCCAGCAGTTACCAAGGGAAGGGTAATTCACCCCTCCACTTT.